The 2 T cell receptor beta chains below all came from one sample that was sequenced in a study of cytomegalovirus exposure and HLA in healthy donors. In the PCR, 60 Vbeta and 13 Jbeta primers were used. TCRdb keeps only in-frame clones here, not all; method: immunoSEQ multiplex PCR. The sample lists 200,000 to 250,000 clones, about 80% occurring once. Sequencing was performed on PBMCs. These receptors were obtained from a woman between 40 and 55 years old in good health and CMV-seronegative.

The gene calls are TRBV30 and TRBJ1-2, with TRBD1 matching 8 bases. CDR1 is GTSNPN, CDR2 SVGIG, per germline (reference sequence). The CDR3 contains 13 residues. The junction had 5 bases not matched to a gene; V was cut back by 2 bases and J by 6 bases. CDR3 nucleotide sequence: TGTGCCTGGAGTCTACAGGGGGAAAATGGCTACACCTTC. This encodes CAWSLQGENGYTF.

The chain employs TRBV6-1 and TRBJ2-1, with D perhaps matching TRBD1 (5 bases). Germline V gene data show CDR1 as MNHNS and CDR2 as SASEGT. The CDR3 runs 14 residues. With 5 bases removed from V and 3 bases from J, the gap between germline ends came to 11 bases. The CDR3 DNA reads TGTGCCAGCAGTTCCAGGGCAATCTACAATGAGCAGTTCTTC. Its translation is CASSSRAIYNEQFF.